The following is a T cell receptor (beta chain) sequence with its context. Its antigen is currently unknown. This CDR3 is 15 amino acids long. Germline CDR1 reads SGHAT; CDR2 reads FQNNGV. V was shortened by 1 base and J by 4 bases, with 11 bases between the two germline ends. The data were taken from a study of OX40 agonist ivuxolimab in advanced cancers. Study-level points and caveats: Clonal expansion among partial responders at 0.1-3.0 mg/kg ranked near the lowest. Researchers did not determine the expanded peripheral T cells' antigen specificity.

This table comes from immunoSEQ multiplex PCR, and its TCRdb copy is limited to in-frame clones, with some not included. Here the sample spans tens of thousands of clones, about 87% being singletons. The sequenced sample was CD4+ or CD8+ T cells sorted from blood, obtained in a trial of the OX40 agonist ivuxolimab. J is TRBJ2-1 and V is TRBV11-2, with D possibly being TRBD1 (5 bases). This clonotype was obtained from an adult with an advanced solid tumor such as melanoma, head and neck, liver or kidney cancer. The DNA of the CDR3 is TGTGCCAGCAGCTTAGGTGGGGCTGTGTACAATGAGCAGTTCTTC. Amino acid sequence: CASSLGGAVYNEQFF.